One sample yielded the 22 T cell receptor beta chains listed below, sequenced in a study of T cells expressing NK-cell markers. TCRdb re-analyzed the 5' RACE reads; it lists each CDR3 protein once, without DNA. The sample table includes 450,000 to 600,000 distinct CDR3 sequences. Sequenced sample: blood T cells: a sorted CD56 or NKG2C T cell subset, CD4+ or CD8+ T cells, or bulk PBMC T cells (not recorded which). The receptor source for this set is a man aged 18 to 29 in good health.

V and J are TRBV28 and TRBJ1-1; TCRdb reports TRBD1, a call that lacks DNA to check it against. The CDR3 has 12 amino acids. Germline V gene sequence: CDR1 MDHEN, CDR2 SYDVKM. The CDR3: CASATGTGEAFF.

The chain combines TRBV18 with TRBJ2-3; TCRdb's assignment of TRBD2 cannot be checked, as there is no DNA. Germline CDR1 KGHSH, CDR2 LQKENI. This CDR3 region has 15 residues. The chain's CDR3 is CASSQGLKDSDTQYF.

The chain carries TRBV6-2 or TRBV6-3 and TRBJ2-1; TCRdb's assignment of TRBD2 cannot be checked, as there is no DNA. Germline CDR1 and CDR2: MNHEY and SVGEGT. This CDR3 contains 17 residues. The chain's CDR3 is CASSYSISTSVTNEQFF.

The V and J genes are TRBV27 and TRBJ1-6; TCRdb reports TRBD1, a call that lacks DNA to check it against. The CDR3 has 15 amino acids. Germline V gene data show CDR1 as MNHEY and CDR2 as SMNVEV (reference sequence). The CDR3 protein is CASSRDRAGNSPLHF.

The chain has TRBV6-1 and TRBJ1-1. CDR1 is MNHNS and CDR2 is SASEGT in the germline V gene. The CDR3 extends over 14 amino acids. The CDR3 sequence: CASSETGPNTEAFF.

The V gene is TRBV7-8, the J gene TRBJ2-2; TCRdb returns TRBD2, unconfirmable since there is no DNA. Germline CDR1 is SGHVS and CDR2 is FQNEAQ. This CDR3 has 17 residues. This CDR3 reads CASSLMAGGPLSGELFF.

The J gene is TRBJ2-7, the V gene TRBV5-1; lacking DNA, the TRBD1 call made by TCRdb goes unchecked. Germline CDR1 is SGHRS and CDR2 is YFSETQ. CDR3 length equals 16 residues. This CDR3 reads CASSPYRAPSSYEQYF.

The rearrangement links TRBV15 to TRBJ1-5; TCRdb indicates TRBD1, and absent DNA this call remains unverified. Germline V gene data show CDR1 as LNHNV and CDR2 as YYDKDF (reference sequence). CDR3 length equals 13 residues. This CDR3 is CATSPTGDQPQHF. Using reference TRBV15 and TRBJ1-5 for the parts outside the CDR3, the full variable domain is DAMVIQNPRYQVTQFGKPVTLSCSQTLNHNVMYWYQQKSSQAPKLLFHYYDKDFNNEADTPDNFQSRRPNTSFCFLDIRSPGLGDTAMYLCATSPTGDQPQHFGDGTRLSIL.

The chain couples TRBV28 to TRBJ2-5; as DNA is missing, the TRBD1 call by TCRdb cannot be tested. There are 14 residues in the CDR3. The germline CDR1 and CDR2 sequences are MDHEN and SYDVKM. This chain's CDR3 is CASSSQGAMETQYF. The entire variable domain, with the rest obtained from reference TRBV28 and TRBJ2-5, is as follows: DVKVTQSSRYLVKRTGEKVFLECVQDMDHENMFWYRQDPGLGLRLIYFSYDVKMKEKGDIPEGYSVSREKKERFSLILESASTNQTSMYLCASSSQGAMETQYFGPGTRLLVL.

The chain recombines TRBV15 with TRBJ2-2; without DNA, the TCRdb call of TRBD1 cannot be checked. The CDR3 is 17 amino acids. Germline CDR1 is LNHNV and CDR2 is YYDKDF (reference sequence). This CDR3 reads CATSRTGGQGPTGELFF.

The chain is built from TRBV5-1 and TRBJ2-5; TCRdb's D call of TRBD2 is untestable without DNA. The CDR3 runs to 14 residues. Germline lookup yields CDR1 SGHRS and CDR2 YFSETQ. This CDR3 reads CASEKGSGEETQYF.

This rearrangement joins TRBV7-9 to TRBJ2-4; TCRdb's D call, TRBD1, is unchecked because there is no DNA. Per germline, CDR1 SEHNR and CDR2 FQNEAQ (reference sequence). This CDR3 contains 17 residues. The CDR3 sequence is CASSLVAGELAKNIQYF.

The rearrangement joins TRBV5-1 to TRBJ1-1; TCRdb designates TRBD1, a call that cannot be tested without DNA. CDR1 is SGHRS, CDR2 YFSETQ, per germline. The CDR3 loop spans 15 amino acids. Here the CDR3 reads CASSLEGARGTEAFF.

The V gene is TRBV5-5, the J gene TRBJ2-2; TCRdb indicates TRBD1, and absent DNA this call remains unverified. There are 15 residues in the CDR3. Per germline, CDR1 SGHKS and CDR2 YYEKEE (reference sequence). The CDR3 spells CASSLGDSRTGELFF. Drawing the rest from reference TRBV5-5 and TRBJ2-2, the complete variable domain is DAGVTQSPTHLIKTRGQQVTLRCSPISGHKSVSWYQQVLGQGPQFIFQYYEKEERGRGNFPDRFSARQFPNYSSELNVNALLLGDSALYLCASSLGDSRTGELFFGEGSRLTVL.

The V call is TRBV28, the J call TRBJ2-3; the TCRdb D gene call, TRBD1, has no DNA to confirm it. Germline V lookup: CDR1 MDHEN, CDR2 SYDVKM. The CDR3 covers 15 residues. The CDR3 spells CASSPPGQVKDTQYF.

The chain is built from TRBV12-3 or TRBV12-4 and TRBJ1-1; absent DNA, TCRdb's TRBD1 call cannot be checked. This CDR3 has 15 residues. The CDR3 sequence is CASSPRDRGPTEAFF.

This chain joins TRBV7-9 and TRBJ2-2. The length of the CDR3 is 15 residues. Germline lookup yields CDR1 SEHNR and CDR2 FQNEAQ (reference sequence). The CDR3 sequence is CAQSLAGVGTGELFF.

This sequence joins TRBV5-1 and TRBJ2-3. This CDR3 has 13 amino acids. The germline V gene has CDR1 SGHRS and CDR2 YFSETQ. The CDR3 region is CASSTMDVNTQYF.

J is TRBJ2-1 and V is TRBV12-3 or TRBV12-4; as DNA is missing, the TRBD2 call by TCRdb cannot be tested. This CDR3 is 18 amino acids long. CDR3 loop: CASNLRALGLAGGGEQFF.

V and J are TRBV29-1 and TRBJ2-5; TCRdb's D gene call, TRBD1, goes unchecked for lack of DNA. The CDR3 has 12 amino acids. Looked up from germline, CDR1 is SQVTM and CDR2 is ANQGSEA. CDR3 region: CSVLDGTETQYF. Using reference TRBV29-1 and TRBJ2-5 for the parts outside the CDR3, the full variable domain is SAVISQKPSRDICQRGTSLTIQCQVDSQVTMMFWYRQQPGQSLTLIATANQGSEATYESGFVIDKFPISRPNLTFSTLTVSNMSPEDSSIYLCSVLDGTETQYFGPGTRLLVL.

CDR3 loop: CASSYRGKLFF. The chain couples TRBV6-5 to TRBJ1-4; TCRdb names TRBD1, which stays unverified in the absence of DNA. Germline CDR1 reads MNHEY; CDR2 reads SVGAGI. The CDR3 totals 11 residues.

This chain joins TRBV7-9 and TRBJ2-1; TCRdb's D call, TRBD2, is unchecked because there is no DNA. This CDR3 spans 12 amino acids. The V gene's germline CDR1 is SEHNR and CDR2 FQNEAQ (reference sequence). This CDR3 is CASSPSDNEQFF.